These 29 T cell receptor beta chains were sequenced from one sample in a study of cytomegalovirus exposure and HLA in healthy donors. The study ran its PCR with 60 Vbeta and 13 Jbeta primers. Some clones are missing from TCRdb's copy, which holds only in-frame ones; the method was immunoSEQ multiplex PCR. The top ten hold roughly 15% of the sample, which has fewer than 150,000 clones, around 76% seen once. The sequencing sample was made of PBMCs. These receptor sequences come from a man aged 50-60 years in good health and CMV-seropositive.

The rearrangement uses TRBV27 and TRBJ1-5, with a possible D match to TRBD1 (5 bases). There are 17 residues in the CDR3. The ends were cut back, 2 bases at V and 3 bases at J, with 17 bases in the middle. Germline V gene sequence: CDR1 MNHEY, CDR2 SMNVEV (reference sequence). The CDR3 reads CASSLRLRGEHNQPQHF. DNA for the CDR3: TGTGCCAGCAGTTTACGCTTAAGGGGCGAGCACAATCAGCCCCAGCATTTT.

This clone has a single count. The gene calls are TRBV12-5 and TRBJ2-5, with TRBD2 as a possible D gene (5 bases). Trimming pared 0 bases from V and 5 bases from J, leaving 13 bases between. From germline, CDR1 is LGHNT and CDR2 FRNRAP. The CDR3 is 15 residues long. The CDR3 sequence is CASGLVGEGGETQYF. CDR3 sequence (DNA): TGTGCTAGTGGTTTGGTAGGAGAGGGTGGGGAGACCCAGTACTTC.

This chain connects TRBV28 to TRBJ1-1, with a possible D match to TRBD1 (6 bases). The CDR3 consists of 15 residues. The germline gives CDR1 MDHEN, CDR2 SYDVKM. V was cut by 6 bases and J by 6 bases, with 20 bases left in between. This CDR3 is CASSPRGRGNAEAFF. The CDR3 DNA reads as TGTGCCAGCAGCCCCCGAGGCAGGGGTAACGCTGAAGCTTTCTTT. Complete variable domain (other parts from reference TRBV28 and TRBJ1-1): DVKVTQSSRYLVKRTGEKVFLECVQDMDHENMFWYRQDPGLGLRLIYFSYDVKMKEKGDIPEGYSVSREKKERFSLILESASTNQTSMYLCASSPRGRGNAEAFFGQGTRLTVV.

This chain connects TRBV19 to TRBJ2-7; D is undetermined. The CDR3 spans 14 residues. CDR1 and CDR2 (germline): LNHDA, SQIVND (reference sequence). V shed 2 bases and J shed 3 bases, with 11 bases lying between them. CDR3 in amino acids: CASSISPTLYEQYF. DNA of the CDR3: TGTGCCAGTAGTATAAGCCCTACCCTCTACGAGCAGTACTTC.

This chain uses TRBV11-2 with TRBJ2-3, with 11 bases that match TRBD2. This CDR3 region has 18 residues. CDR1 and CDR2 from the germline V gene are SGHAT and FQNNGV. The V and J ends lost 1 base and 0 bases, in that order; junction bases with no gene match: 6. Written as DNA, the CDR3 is TGTGCCAGCAGCTTAGGACTAGCGGGATCCTCTAGCACAGATACGCAGTATTTT. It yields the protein CASSLGLAGSSSTDTQYF.

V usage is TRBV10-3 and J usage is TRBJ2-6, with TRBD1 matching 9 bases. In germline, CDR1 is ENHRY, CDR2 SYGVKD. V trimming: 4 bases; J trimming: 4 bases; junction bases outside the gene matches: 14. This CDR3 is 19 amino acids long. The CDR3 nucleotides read TGTGCCATCAGTGCCATCCGTCCCGGGACAGGGACCGGGGCCAACGTCCTGACTTTC. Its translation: CAISAIRPGTGTGANVLTF.

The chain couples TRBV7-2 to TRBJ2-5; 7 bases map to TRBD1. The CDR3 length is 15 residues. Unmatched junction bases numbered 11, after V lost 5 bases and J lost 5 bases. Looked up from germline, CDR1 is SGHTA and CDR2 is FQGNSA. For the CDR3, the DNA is TGTGCCAGCAGCCGTGACAGGGCCTATCCGGAGACCCAGTACTTC. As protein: CASSRDRAYPETQYF.

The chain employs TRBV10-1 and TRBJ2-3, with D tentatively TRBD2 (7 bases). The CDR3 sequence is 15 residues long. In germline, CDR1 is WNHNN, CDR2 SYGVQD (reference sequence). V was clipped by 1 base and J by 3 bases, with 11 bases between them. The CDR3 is CASSEWGGPTDTQYF. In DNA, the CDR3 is TGCGCCAGCAGTGAGTGGGGGGGCCCGACAGATACGCAGTATTTT.

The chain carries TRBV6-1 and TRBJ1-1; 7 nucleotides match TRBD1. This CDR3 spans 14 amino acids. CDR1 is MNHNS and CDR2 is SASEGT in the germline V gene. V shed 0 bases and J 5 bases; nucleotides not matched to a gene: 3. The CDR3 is CASSEARGRTEAFF. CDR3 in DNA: TGTGCCAGCAGTGAAGCCAGGGGGAGGACTGAAGCTTTCTTT.

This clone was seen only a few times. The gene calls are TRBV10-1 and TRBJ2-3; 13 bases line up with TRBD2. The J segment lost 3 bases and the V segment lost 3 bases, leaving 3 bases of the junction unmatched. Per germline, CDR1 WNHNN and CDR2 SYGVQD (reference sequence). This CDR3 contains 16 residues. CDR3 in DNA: TGCGCCAGCAGTGATTCGGGACTAGCGGGAACAGATACGCAGTATTTT. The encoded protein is CASSDSGLAGTDTQYF.

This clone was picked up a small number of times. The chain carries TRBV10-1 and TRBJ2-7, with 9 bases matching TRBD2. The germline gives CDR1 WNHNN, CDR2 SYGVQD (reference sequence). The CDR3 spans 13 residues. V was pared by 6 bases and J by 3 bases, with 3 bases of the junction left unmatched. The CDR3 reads CASSSSGNYEQYF. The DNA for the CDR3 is TGCGCCAGCAGCTCTAGCGGGAACTACGAGCAGTACTTC.

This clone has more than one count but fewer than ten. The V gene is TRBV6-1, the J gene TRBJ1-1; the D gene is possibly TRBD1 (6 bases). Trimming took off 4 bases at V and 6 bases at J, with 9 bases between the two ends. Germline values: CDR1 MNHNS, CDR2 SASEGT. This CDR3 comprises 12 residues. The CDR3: CASSVTGAEAFF. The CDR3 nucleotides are TGTGCCAGCAGTGTGACAGGAGCTGAAGCTTTCTTT.

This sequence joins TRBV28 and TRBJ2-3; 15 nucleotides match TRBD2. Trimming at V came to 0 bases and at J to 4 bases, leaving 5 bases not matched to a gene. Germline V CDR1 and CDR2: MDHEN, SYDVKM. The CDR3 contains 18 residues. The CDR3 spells CASSLWGLAGGRADTQYF. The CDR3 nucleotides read TGTGCCAGCAGTTTATGGGGACTAGCGGGAGGACGTGCAGATACGCAGTATTTT.

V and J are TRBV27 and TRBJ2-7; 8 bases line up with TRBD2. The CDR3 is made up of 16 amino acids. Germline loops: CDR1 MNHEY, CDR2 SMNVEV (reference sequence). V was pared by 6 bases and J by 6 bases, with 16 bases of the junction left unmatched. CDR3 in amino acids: CASSPFGREGFSEQYF. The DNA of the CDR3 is TGTGCCAGCAGCCCCTTCGGACGGGAGGGCTTCTCCGAGCAGTACTTC.

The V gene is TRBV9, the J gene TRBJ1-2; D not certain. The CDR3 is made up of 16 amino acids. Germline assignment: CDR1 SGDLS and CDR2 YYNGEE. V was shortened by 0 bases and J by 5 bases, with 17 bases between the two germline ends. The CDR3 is CASSVASNGIPYGYTF. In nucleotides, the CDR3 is TGTGCCAGCAGCGTAGCTTCAAACGGGATTCCTTATGGCTACACCTTC.

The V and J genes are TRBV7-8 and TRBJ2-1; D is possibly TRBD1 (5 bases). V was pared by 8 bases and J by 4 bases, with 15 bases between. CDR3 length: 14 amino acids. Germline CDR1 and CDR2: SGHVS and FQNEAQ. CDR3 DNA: TGTGCCAGCGAGGCACCGAAGGGGTACAATGAGCAGTTCTTC. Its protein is CASEAPKGYNEQFF.

The CDR3 DNA reads as TGTGCCAGCAGCTTGGGGACTAGCGGGGTCACCGGGGAGCTGTTTTTT. Its translation: CASSLGTSGVTGELFF. This chain joins TRBV5-4 and TRBJ2-2; TRBD2 agrees at 12 bases. This CDR3 region has 16 residues. Germline V lookup: CDR1 SGHNT, CDR2 YYREEE (reference sequence). The trim removed 0 bases at V and 4 bases at J, leaving 1 base unmatched.

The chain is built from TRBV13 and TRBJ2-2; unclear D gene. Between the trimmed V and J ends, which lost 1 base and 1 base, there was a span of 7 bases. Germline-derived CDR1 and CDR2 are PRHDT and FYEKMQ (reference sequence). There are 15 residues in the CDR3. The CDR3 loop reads CASSLVSRNTGELFF. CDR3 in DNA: TGTGCCAGCAGCTTAGTCTCGAGGAACACCGGGGAGCTGTTTTTT.

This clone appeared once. The CDR3: CASSRDRGSYNEQFF. As DNA, the CDR3 is TGTGCCAGCAGTCGGGACAGGGGATCCTACAATGAGCAGTTCTTC. V gene TRBV2 combines with J gene TRBJ2-1; 10 bases map to TRBD1. From germline, CDR1 is SNHLY and CDR2 FYNNEI. The CDR3 consists of 15 residues. Germline trimming cut 5 bases from V and 1 base from J; bases unmatched to any gene: 2.

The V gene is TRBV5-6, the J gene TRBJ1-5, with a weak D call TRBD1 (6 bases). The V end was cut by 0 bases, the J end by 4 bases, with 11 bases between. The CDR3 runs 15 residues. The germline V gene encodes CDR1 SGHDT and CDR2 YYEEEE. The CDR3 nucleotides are TGTGCCAGCAGCTTGGCAGAGGGACAAAATCAGCCCCAGCATTTT. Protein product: CASSLAEGQNQPQHF. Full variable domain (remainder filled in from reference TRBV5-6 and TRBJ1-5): DAGVTQSPTHLIKTRGQQVTLRCSPKSGHDTVSWYQQALGQGPQFIFQYYEEEERQRGNFPDRFSGHQFPNYSSELNVNALLLGDSALYLCASSLAEGQNQPQHFGDGTRLSIL.

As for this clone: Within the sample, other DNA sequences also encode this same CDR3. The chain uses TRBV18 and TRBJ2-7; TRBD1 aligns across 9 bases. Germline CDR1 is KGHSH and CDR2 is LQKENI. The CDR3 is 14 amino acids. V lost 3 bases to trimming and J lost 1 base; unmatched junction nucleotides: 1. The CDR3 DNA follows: TGTGCCAGCTCACCGGGACAGGGATCCTACGAGCAGTACTTC. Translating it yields CASSPGQGSYEQYF.

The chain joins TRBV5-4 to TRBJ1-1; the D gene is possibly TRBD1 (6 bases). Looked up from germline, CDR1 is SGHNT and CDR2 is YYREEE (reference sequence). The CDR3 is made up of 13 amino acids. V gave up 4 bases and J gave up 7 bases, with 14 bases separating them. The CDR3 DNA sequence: TGTGCCAGCAGCCTCGGACAGAATCTTGAAGCTTTCTTT. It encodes CASSLGQNLEAFF.

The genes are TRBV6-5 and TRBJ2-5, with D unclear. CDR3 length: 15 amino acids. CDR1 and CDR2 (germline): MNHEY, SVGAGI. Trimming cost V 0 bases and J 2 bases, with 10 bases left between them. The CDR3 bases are TGTGCCAGCAGTTACTCGCGACTGGTTCAAGAGACCCAGTACTTC. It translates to CASSYSRLVQETQYF.

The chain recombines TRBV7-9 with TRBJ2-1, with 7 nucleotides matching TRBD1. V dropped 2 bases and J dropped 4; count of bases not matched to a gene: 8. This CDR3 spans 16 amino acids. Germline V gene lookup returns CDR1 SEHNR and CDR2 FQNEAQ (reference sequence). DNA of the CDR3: TGTGCCAGCAGCTTAAACAGGGGCGTCCGATACAATGAGCAGTTCTTC. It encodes CASSLNRGVRYNEQFF. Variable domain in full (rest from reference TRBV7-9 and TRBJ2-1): DTGVSQNPRHKITKRGQNVTFRCDPISEHNRLYWYRQTLGQGPEFLTYFQNEAQLEKSRLLSDRFSAERPKGSFSTLEIQRTEQGDSAMYLCASSLNRGVRYNEQFFGPGTRLTVL.

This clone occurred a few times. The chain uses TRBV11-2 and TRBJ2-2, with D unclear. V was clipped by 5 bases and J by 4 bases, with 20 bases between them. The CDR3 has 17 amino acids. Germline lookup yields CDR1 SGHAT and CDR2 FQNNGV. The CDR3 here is CASSLPRMRGRTGELFF. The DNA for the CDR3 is TGTGCCAGCAGCCTCCCTCGTATGCGAGGCCGCACCGGGGAGCTGTTTTTT.

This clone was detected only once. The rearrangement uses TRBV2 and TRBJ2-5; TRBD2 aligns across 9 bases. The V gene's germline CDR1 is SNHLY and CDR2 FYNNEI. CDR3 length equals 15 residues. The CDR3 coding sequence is TGTGCGAGCGTGAGTAGCGGGGGAAACCAAGAGACCCAGTACTTC. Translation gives CASVSSGGNQETQYF.

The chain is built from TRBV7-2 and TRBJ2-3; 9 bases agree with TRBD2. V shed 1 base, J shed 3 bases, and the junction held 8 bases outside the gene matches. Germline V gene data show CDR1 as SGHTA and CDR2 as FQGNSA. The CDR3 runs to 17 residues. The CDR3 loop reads CASSLVASGIVTDTQYF. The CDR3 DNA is TGTGCCAGCAGCTTAGTCGCTAGCGGGATTGTGACAGATACGCAGTATTTT.

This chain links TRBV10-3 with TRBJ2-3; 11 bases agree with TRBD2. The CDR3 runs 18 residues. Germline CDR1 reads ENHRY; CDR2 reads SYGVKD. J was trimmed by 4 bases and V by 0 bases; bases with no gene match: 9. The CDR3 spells CAISESLGVAGGPDTQYF. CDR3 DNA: TGTGCCATCAGTGAGTCGCTCGGGGTAGCGGGGGGGCCAGATACGCAGTATTTT.

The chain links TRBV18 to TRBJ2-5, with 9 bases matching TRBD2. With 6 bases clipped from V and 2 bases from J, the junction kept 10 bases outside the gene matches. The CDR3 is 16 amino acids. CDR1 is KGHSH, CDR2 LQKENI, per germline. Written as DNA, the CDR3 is TGTGCCAGCTCGGGGGCTAGCGGGGCCCGACAAGAGACCCAGTACTTC. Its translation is CASSGASGARQETQYF.